Following are 9 T cell receptor beta chains from one sample sequenced in a study of Graves' ophthalmopathy and Graves' hyperthyroidism. Amplifying from RNA transcripts, the study obtained TCR beta CDR3 regions. HTBI primers were employed in first-round RT-PCR, then a second-round multiplex PCR followed. TCRdb used MiXCR to reprocess the multiplex PCR reads, holding one entry per CDR3 protein. The data contain 600,000 to 650,000 distinct CDR3 sequences, around a fifth of them seen just once; the ten biggest clones take up approximately 7%. Sample: peripheral blood. These receptors all come from a young woman with stable Graves' hyperthyroidism. Some clones in this sample may be carry-over from other donors' samples.

The chain couples TRBV6-5 to TRBJ1-1; the D gene is possibly TRBD1 (5 bases). In germline, CDR1 is MNHEY, CDR2 SVGAGI. The CDR3 contains 16 residues. With 0 bases removed from V and 2 bases from J, the gap between germline ends came to 13 bases. As DNA, the CDR3 is TGTGCCAGCAGTTACTCGATTGGGGCAGGAAACACTGAAGCTTTCTTT. Its translation is CASSYSIGAGNTEAFF.

This clonotype was observed many times. J is TRBJ2-5 and V is TRBV7-3; the D is unclear. CDR1 and CDR2 from the germline V gene are SGHTA and FQGTGA. This CDR3 spans 13 amino acids. Between the trimmed V and J ends, which lost 1 base and 3 bases, there was a span of 6 bases. CDR3 residues: CASSLNREETQYF. As DNA, the CDR3 is TGTGCCAGCAGCTTAAACAGAGAAGAGACCCAGTACTTC. The full variable domain, rest sourced from reference TRBV7-3 and TRBJ2-5, is GAGVSQTPSNKVTEKGKYVELRCDPISGHTALYWYRQSLGQGPEFLIYFQGTGAADDSGLPNDRFFAVRPEGSVSTLKIQRTERGDSAVYLCASSLNREETQYFGPGTRLLVL.

This chain joins TRBV6-1 and TRBJ1-1, with D maybe TRBD1 (5 bases). Trimming shortened V by 6 bases and J by 11 bases, and 13 bases separated the two germline ends. CDR1 MNHNS and CDR2 SASEGT come from the germline V gene. The CDR3 runs to 11 residues. The DNA for the CDR3 is TGTGCCAGCAGCCTGCAGTGGGGGGCTTTCTTT. It translates to CASSLQWGAFF.

This clonotype came up a few times. This chain links TRBV12-3 or TRBV12-4 with TRBJ1-5; 9 bases are a match to TRBD1. The V gene end was trimmed by 5 bases and the J gene end by 7 bases; junction bases not matched to a gene: 12. The CDR3 runs to 16 residues. CDR3 in amino acids: CASSTARTGVGQPQHF. The CDR3 nucleotides read TGTGCCAGCAGTACCGCAAGGACAGGGGTAGGGCAGCCCCAGCATTTT.

This clonotype occurred many times. This chain uses TRBV10-3 with TRBJ1-1; 9 bases are a match to TRBD1. The CDR3 loop spans 12 amino acids. Losses at the gene ends were 10 bases for V and 7 bases for J; bases not matched to a gene: 7. From germline, CDR1 is ENHRY and CDR2 SYGVKD. CDR3 loop: CATGTGKIEAFF. The CDR3 region has the DNA TGTGCCACCGGGACAGGGAAAATTGAAGCTTTCTTT.

This chain joins TRBV3-1 and TRBJ2-7; D unclear. Germline V CDR1 and CDR2: LGHDT, YNNKEL (reference sequence). CDR3 length: 14 residues. With 5 bases removed from V and 5 bases from J, the gap between germline ends came to 16 bases. The CDR3 spells CASSSRATPHEQYF. The CDR3 nucleotides read TGTGCCAGCAGCAGCCGGGCCACCCCCCACGAGCAGTACTTC.

This clonotype was seen a handful of times. The chain has TRBV19 and TRBJ1-5; D is undetermined. This CDR3 is 14 amino acids long. Germline V lookup: CDR1 LNHDA, CDR2 SQIVND (reference sequence). Trimming removed 6 bases at V and 2 bases at J, with 11 bases between. CDR3 nucleotides: TGTGCCAGTAGGGTCCTCACGGGCAATCAGCCCCAGCATTTT. It translates to CASRVLTGNQPQHF.

Many counts were recorded for this clonotype. The genes are TRBV28 and TRBJ1-2; a possible D gene is TRBD1 (5 bases). Trimming shortened V by 6 bases and J by 0 bases, and 5 bases separated the two germline ends. Per the germline V gene, CDR1 is MDHEN and CDR2 is SYDVKM. The CDR3 runs 12 residues. CDR3 in amino acids: CASRGPNYGYTF. The CDR3 DNA sequence: TGTGCCAGCAGGGGGCCTAACTATGGCTACACCTTC.

This clonotype was observed many times. The rearrangement links TRBV7-2 to TRBJ1-6; 10 bases line up with TRBD1. The germline V gene encodes CDR1 SGHTA and CDR2 FQGNSA. CDR3 length equals 15 residues. Unmatched junction bases numbered 4, after V lost 4 bases and J lost 7 bases. Here the CDR3 DNA reads TGTGCCAGCAGCTACCGGGACAGGGGAAATTCACCCCTCCACTTT. This gives the protein CASSYRDRGNSPLHF. Using reference TRBV7-2 and TRBJ1-6 for the parts outside the CDR3, the full variable domain is GAGVSQSPSNKVTEKGKDVELRCDPISGHTALYWYRQSLGQGLEFLIYFQGNSAPDKSGLPSDRFSAERTGGSVSTLTIQRTQQEDSAVYLCASSYRDRGNSPLHFGNGTRLTVT.